The next 16 T cell receptor beta chains were all read from a single sample in a study of blood T cell repertoires in COVID-19 (TCRdb year 2020). Library prep was done by the immunoSEQ multiplex PCR assay. The source is immuneACCESS, and TCRdb retained only in-frame sequences with V and J called. Part of the clones is not carried over; for the studies checked, unresolved V genes explain less than half of this, and the remainder is unexplained. For this sample there are around 400,000 clones; around 87% appear just once. Clones ranked in the top ten supply about 2.3% of the sample. What was sequenced was peripheral blood. The receptors were sampled from a woman aged 55-69 years with COVID-19, enrolled during active disease.

This rearrangement joins TRBV5-8 to TRBJ2-2; D is perhaps TRBD2 (5 bases). The CDR3 extends over 17 amino acids. Per germline, CDR1 SGHTS and CDR2 YDEGEE. Trimming removed 3 bases at V and 1 base at J, with 16 bases between. Here the CDR3 DNA reads TGTGCCAGCAGCTCAACGAGGGATGACCTGAACACCGGGGAGCTGTTTTTT. Translating it yields CASSSTRDDLNTGELFF.

J is TRBJ2-7 and V is TRBV3-1 (or the pseudogene TRBV3-2), with TRBD1 matching 10 bases. Trimming cost V 6 bases and J 7 bases; bases outside gene matches: 9. This CDR3 is 14 amino acids long. From germline, CDR1 is LGHDT and CDR2 YNNKEL (reference sequence). As DNA, the CDR3 is TGTGCCAGCAGTACAGGGACAGGGGCCTTAGAGCAGTACTTC. Translation: CASSTGTGALEQYF.

This clone was counted once. The V gene is TRBV7-9, the J gene TRBJ1-3; TRBD1 aligns across 7 bases. CDR1 and CDR2 (germline): SEHNR, FQNEAQ (reference sequence). The V segment lost 1 base and the J segment 0 bases; nucleotides outside the gene matches: 9. The CDR3 covers 18 residues. The CDR3 sequence: CASSLGQGLSSSGNTIYF. The CDR3 region has the DNA TGTGCCAGCAGCTTAGGACAGGGCCTCTCGAGCTCTGGAAACACCATATATTTT.

The chain combines TRBV3-1 (or the pseudogene TRBV3-2) with TRBJ2-1; D perhaps matches TRBD2 (6 bases). Germline CDR1 and CDR2: LGHDT and YNNKEL (reference sequence). The CDR3 consists of 17 residues. Trimming shortened V by 0 bases and J by 4 bases, and 16 bases separated the two germline ends. The chain's CDR3 is CASSQDPRGAHYNEQFF. As DNA, the CDR3 is TGTGCCAGCAGCCAAGATCCGCGCGGGGCCCATTACAATGAGCAGTTCTTC.

The V and J genes are TRBV18 and TRBJ2-3, with D perhaps TRBD1 (7 bases). Germline V gene lookup returns CDR1 KGHSH and CDR2 LQKENI. V gave up 5 bases and J gave up 6 bases, with 12 bases separating them. The CDR3 is 13 amino acids. The CDR3 region is CASSAAGGDTQYF. The DNA of the CDR3 is TGTGCCAGCTCAGCCGCAGGGGGGGATACGCAGTATTTT.

The rearrangement links TRBV5-6 to TRBJ1-1; tentative D call: TRBD1 (5 bases). Per germline, CDR1 SGHDT and CDR2 YYEEEE. V lost 4 bases, J lost 1 base, and 14 bases lay in between. The CDR3 has 15 amino acids. This CDR3 is CASSRRRTSNTEAFF. CDR3 in DNA: TGTGCCAGCAGCCGCAGAAGGACATCGAACACTGAAGCTTTCTTT.

The chain uses TRBV4-2 and TRBJ1-1; 8 bases match TRBD1. CDR3 length: 15 amino acids. CDR1 is LGHNA, CDR2 YNFKEQ, per germline. J was trimmed by 6 bases and V by 2 bases; bases with no gene match: 8. CDR3 nucleotide sequence: TGTGCCAGCAGCCAACTGCGTGACAGGGGTTCTGAAGCTTTCTTT. Amino acid sequence: CASSQLRDRGSEAFF.

The chain has TRBV7-2 and TRBJ2-7, with 9 bases matching TRBD1. In germline, CDR1 is SGHTA, CDR2 FQGNSA. Losses at the gene ends were 5 bases for V and 2 bases for J; bases not matched to a gene: 7. CDR3 length equals 15 residues. CDR3 loop: CASSPQGQGPYEQYF. The CDR3 nucleotides read TGTGCCAGCAGCCCTCAGGGACAGGGACCCTACGAGCAGTACTTC.

The V call is TRBV9, the J call TRBJ2-5; 7 bases align to TRBD2. The CDR3 contains 14 residues. V lost 3 bases to trimming and J lost 5 bases; unmatched junction nucleotides: 7. Germline assignment: CDR1 SGDLS and CDR2 YYNGEE. Written as DNA, the CDR3 is TGTGCCAGCAGCGCAGCGGGGTCTTGGGAGACCCAGTACTTC. Residues: CASSAAGSWETQYF.

The DNA of the CDR3 is TGTGCCAGCAGCGTAGCTGGGACCGGGGGTGAAAAACTGTTTTTT. Amino acids: CASSVAGTGGEKLFF. The chain is built from TRBV9 and TRBJ1-4, with a possible D match to TRBD1 (5 bases). In germline, CDR1 is SGDLS, CDR2 YYNGEE. Between the trimmed V and J ends, which lost 0 bases and 7 bases, there was a span of 13 bases. The CDR3 runs to 15 residues.

This clone was seen once. The genes are TRBV5-1 and TRBJ2-1, with D tentatively TRBD1 (5 bases). CDR1 and CDR2 (germline): SGHRS, YFSETQ. This CDR3 has 13 residues. Between the trimmed V and J ends, which lost 1 base and 7 bases, there was a span of 9 bases. The CDR3 nucleotides read TGCGCCAGCAGCTTGCAGGGCAGGAATGAGCAGTTCTTC. Translated: CASSLQGRNEQFF.

Concerning this clone itself: The same CDR3 also results from other DNA sequences found in this sample. The chain uses TRBV7-2 and TRBJ1-2; the D is unclear. CDR3 size: 11 residues. Trimming took 3 bases from V and 4 from J, leaving 3 bases between them. The germline V gene encodes CDR1 SGHTA and CDR2 FQGNSA. The CDR3 protein is CASSLSYGYTF. DNA for the CDR3: TGTGCCAGCAGCTTGAGCTATGGCTACACCTTC. Filled out from reference TRBV7-2 and TRBJ1-2, the complete variable domain reads GAGVSQSPSNKVTEKGKDVELRCDPISGHTALYWYRQSLGQGLEFLIYFQGNSAPDKSGLPSDRFSAERTGGSVSTLTIQRTQQEDSAVYLCASSLSYGYTFGSGTRLTVV.

This clone was seen once. The chain carries TRBV27 and TRBJ1-1; 12 nucleotides line up with TRBD1. The V gene's germline CDR1 is MNHEY and CDR2 SMNVEV (reference sequence). V was pared by 5 bases and J by 1 base, with 5 bases of the junction left unmatched. CDR3 length equals 16 residues. The CDR3 sequence is CASSKGQGAPNTEAFF. DNA of the CDR3: TGTGCCAGCAGTAAGGGACAGGGGGCGCCGAACACTGAAGCTTTCTTT.

The rearrangement links TRBV7-9 to TRBJ2-5; 7 bases fit TRBD1. The germline V gene encodes CDR1 SEHNR and CDR2 FQNEAQ (reference sequence). This CDR3 comprises 15 residues. The V and J ends lost 3 bases and 2 bases, in that order; junction bases with no gene match: 6. CDR3 region: CASSFTDRLQETQYF. The CDR3 DNA sequence: TGTGCCAGCAGCTTCACGGACAGGCTACAAGAGACCCAGTACTTC.

The V and J genes are TRBV5-4 and TRBJ2-1; 11 bases fit TRBD2. This CDR3 is 15 amino acids long. V gave up 0 bases and J gave up 7 bases; unmatched junction bases: 3. Germline V CDR1 and CDR2: SGHNT, YYREEE (reference sequence). CDR3 in amino acids: CASSLDPSGGNEQFF. CDR3 in DNA: TGTGCCAGCAGCTTGGATCCTAGCGGGGGGAATGAGCAGTTCTTC. Based on the CDR3 plus reference TRBV5-4 and TRBJ2-1, the full variable domain is ETGVTQSPTHLIKTRGQQVTLRCSSQSGHNTVSWYQQALGQGPQFIFQYYREEENGRGNFPPRFSGLQFPNYSSELNVNALELDDSALYLCASSLDPSGGNEQFFGPGTRLTVL.

The gene calls are TRBV7-9 and TRBJ1-1; D not resolved. The CDR3 sequence is 15 residues long. Germline V CDR1 and CDR2: SEHNR, FQNEAQ (reference sequence). Trimming cost V 0 bases and J 3 bases, with 11 bases left between them. The CDR3 DNA reads TGTGCCAGCAGCTTAGCGCACGGGGTGGACACTGAAGCTTTCTTT. This encodes CASSLAHGVDTEAFF.